Listed below are T cell receptor beta chains from one sample, sequenced in a study of blood T cell repertoires in COVID-19. TCRdb keeps only in-frame clones here, not all; method: immunoSEQ multiplex PCR. The sample comprises approximately 240,000 clones, roughly 91% of which are singletons, and more than 0.65% rests with the top ten. Sample: peripheral blood. These receptors were obtained from a man aged 30-40 years with COVID-19, enrolled during active disease. Both conserved end residues are part of each CDR3. D genes are given only for firm matches. Rows may omit the clone size; those that give it use once, few, many or a size class.

TRBD2,few,TRBV6-6,TRBJ2-1,CATRGTSGGLYNEQFF,TGTGCCACCCGGGGGACTAGCGGGGGCCTTTACAATGAGCAGTTCTTC
.,.,TRBV6-5,TRBJ2-2,CASSYVRTGELFF,TGTGCCAGCAGTTATGTGAGGACCGGGGAGCTGTTTTTT
.,.,TRBV7-7,TRBJ2-1,CASSSLGGPYNEQFF,TGTGCCAGCAGCTCTCTCGGGGGGCCCTACAATGAGCAGTTCTTC
.,.,TRBV11-3,TRBJ2-1,CASSTRYPNEQFF,TGTGCCAGCAGTACCAGATACCCCAATGAGCAGTTCTTC
TRBD2,.,TRBV7-9,TRBJ2-1,CASSSSGGGPNEQFF,TGTGCCAGCAGCTCTAGCGGGGGGGGCCCCAATGAGCAGTTCTTC
.,few,TRBV29-1,TRBJ1-2,CSVDFGQFYGYTF,TGCAGCGTTGATTTTGGACAATTCTATGGCTACACCTTC
TRBD1,.,TRBV6-5,TRBJ1-5,CASSYGTGNNQPQHF,TGTGCCAGCAGTTACGGGACAGGAAACAATCAGCCCCAGCATTTT
TRBD1,.,TRBV10-3,TRBJ1-2,CAISESETGHGYTF,TGTGCCATCAGTGAGTCGGAGACAGGGCATGGCTACACCTTC
TRBD1,.,TRBV5-1,TRBJ1-1,CASSPGQGGTEAFF,TGCGCCAGCAGCCCCGGACAGGGCGGCACTGAAGCTTTCTTT
.,.,TRBV5-1,TRBJ2-7,CASSLQGPLSYEQYF,TGCGCCAGCTCCCTTCAGGGGCCCTTATCCTACGAGCAGTACTTC
.,.,TRBV2,TRBJ2-1,CASSARANEQFF,TGTGCCAGCAGTGCGAGAGCGAATGAGCAGTTCTTC
.,.,TRBV3-1/TRBV3-2,TRBJ1-6,CASSQSGSPLHF,TGTGCCAGCAGCCAATCCGGGTCACCCCTCCACTTT
.,.,TRBV6-6,TRBJ1-1,CASSYLERNTEAFF,TGTGCCAGCAGTTACCTAGAACGGAACACTGAAGCTTTCTTT
TRBD1,.,TRBV6-5,TRBJ2-7,CASSYGQGACEQYF,TGTGCCAGCAGTTACGGGCAGGGGGCCTGCGAGCAGTACTTC
TRBD1,.,TRBV2,TRBJ2-5,CASAYLRQGLQETQYF,TGTGCCAGCGCCTATCTGCGACAGGGGCTCCAAGAGACCCAGTACTTC
.,.,TRBV11-2,TRBJ2-1,CASSLGGSGRYNEQFF,TGTGCCAGCAGCTTAGGGGGCAGCGGGCGTTACAATGAGCAGTTCTTC
.,.,TRBV6-5,TRBJ1-6,CASSYEGRVRSPLHF,TGTGCCAGCAGTTACGAAGGCAGGGTTCGGTCACCCCTCCACTTT
TRBD1,.,TRBV6-1,TRBJ1-5,CASSVNSGTGAGSNQPQHF,TGTGCCAGCAGTGTAAACTCCGGGACAGGGGCCGGATCAAATCAGCCCCAGCATTTT
.,.,TRBV19,TRBJ2-7,CASTLGIGTSDYEQYF,TGTGCCAGTACCCTCGGTATAGGGACATCTGATTACGAGCAGTACTTC
TRBD2,.,TRBV10-2,TRBJ2-3,CASSGLAGGQGTDTQYF,TGCGCCAGCAGTGGCCTAGCGGGGGGGCAGGGCACAGATACGCAGTATTTT
.,.,TRBV18,TRBJ2-6,CASSPYRAGANVLTF,TGTGCCAGCTCGCCCTACAGAGCTGGGGCCAACGTCCTGACTTTC
TRBD1,.,TRBV7-9,TRBJ2-1,CASSEKTGPGEQFF,TGTGCCAGCAGCGAAAAGACAGGGCCCGGCGAGCAGTTCTTC